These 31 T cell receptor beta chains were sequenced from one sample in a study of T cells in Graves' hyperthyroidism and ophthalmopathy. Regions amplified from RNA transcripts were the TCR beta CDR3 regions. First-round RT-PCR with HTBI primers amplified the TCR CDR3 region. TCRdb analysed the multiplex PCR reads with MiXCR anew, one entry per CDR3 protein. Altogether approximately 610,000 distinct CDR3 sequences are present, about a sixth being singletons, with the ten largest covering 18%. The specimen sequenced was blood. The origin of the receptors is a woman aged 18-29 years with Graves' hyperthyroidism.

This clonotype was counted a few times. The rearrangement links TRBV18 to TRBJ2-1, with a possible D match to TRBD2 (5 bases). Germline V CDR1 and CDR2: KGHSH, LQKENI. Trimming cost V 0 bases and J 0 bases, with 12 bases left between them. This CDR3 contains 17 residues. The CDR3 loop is CASSPPRSTSSYNEQFF. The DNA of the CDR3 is TGTGCCAGCTCACCACCGAGGAGCACTAGCTCCTACAATGAGCAGTTCTTC.

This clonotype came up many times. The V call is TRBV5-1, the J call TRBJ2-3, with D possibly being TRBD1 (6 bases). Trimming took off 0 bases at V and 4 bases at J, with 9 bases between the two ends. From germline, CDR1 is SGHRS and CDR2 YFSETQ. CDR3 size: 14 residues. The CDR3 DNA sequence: TGCGCCAGCAGCTTGGCCCCAGGGGCAGATACGCAGTATTTT. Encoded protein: CASSLAPGADTQYF. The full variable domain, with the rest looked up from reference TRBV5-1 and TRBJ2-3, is KAGVTQTPRYLIKTRGQQVTLSCSPISGHRSVSWYQQTPGQGLQFLFEYFSETQRNKGNFPGRFSGRQFSNSRSEMNVSTLELGDSALYLCASSLAPGADTQYFGPGTRLTVL.

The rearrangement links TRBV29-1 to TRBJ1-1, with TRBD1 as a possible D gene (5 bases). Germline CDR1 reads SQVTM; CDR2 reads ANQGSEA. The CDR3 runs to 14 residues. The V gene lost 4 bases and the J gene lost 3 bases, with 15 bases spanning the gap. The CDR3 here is CSVAVGQGYTEAFF. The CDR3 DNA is TGCAGCGTTGCGGTTGGGCAGGGTTACACTGAAGCTTTCTTT.

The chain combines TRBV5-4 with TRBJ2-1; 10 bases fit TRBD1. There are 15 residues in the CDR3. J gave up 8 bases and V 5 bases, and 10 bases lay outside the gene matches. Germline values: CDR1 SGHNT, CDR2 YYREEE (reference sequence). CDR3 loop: CASSFPGQGSDEQFF. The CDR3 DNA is TGTGCCAGCAGTTTCCCGGGACAGGGGTCGGATGAGCAGTTCTTC. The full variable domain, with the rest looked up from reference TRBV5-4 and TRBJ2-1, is ETGVTQSPTHLIKTRGQQVTLRCSSQSGHNTVSWYQQALGQGPQFIFQYYREEENGRGNFPPRFSGLQFPNYSSELNVNALELDDSALYLCASSFPGQGSDEQFFGPGTRLTVL.

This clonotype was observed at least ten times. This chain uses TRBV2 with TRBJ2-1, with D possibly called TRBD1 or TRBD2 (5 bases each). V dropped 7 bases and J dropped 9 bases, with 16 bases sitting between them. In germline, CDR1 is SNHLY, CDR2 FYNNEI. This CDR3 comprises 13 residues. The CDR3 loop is CASNPPGTIEQFF. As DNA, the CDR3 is TGTGCCAGCAACCCCCCCGGGACCATTGAGCAGTTCTTC.

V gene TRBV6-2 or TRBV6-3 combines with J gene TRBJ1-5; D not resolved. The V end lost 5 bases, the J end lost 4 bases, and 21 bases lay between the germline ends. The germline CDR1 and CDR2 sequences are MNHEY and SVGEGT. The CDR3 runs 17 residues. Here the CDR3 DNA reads TGTGCCAGCAGTCCCCATTCAAGAGGAGGTGGGAATCAGCCCCAGCATTTT. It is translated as CASSPHSRGGGNQPQHF.

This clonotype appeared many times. CDR3 sequence reads: CASSFRGRWNSPLHF. The CDR3 nucleotides read TGTGCCAGCAGTTTCCGGGGGCGTTGGAATTCACCCCTCCACTTT. V gene TRBV27 combines with J gene TRBJ1-6, with D perhaps matching TRBD1 (6 bases). V was trimmed by 3 bases and J by 7 bases, leaving 13 bases between them. From germline, CDR1 is MNHEY and CDR2 SMNVEV (reference sequence). CDR3 length: 15 residues.

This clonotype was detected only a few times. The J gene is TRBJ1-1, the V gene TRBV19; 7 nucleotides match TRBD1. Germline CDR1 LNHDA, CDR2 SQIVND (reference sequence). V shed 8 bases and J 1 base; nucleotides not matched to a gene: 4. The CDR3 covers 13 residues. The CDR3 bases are TGTGCCAGTGGAAGGACAGGGAACACTGAAGCTTTCTTT. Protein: CASGRTGNTEAFF.

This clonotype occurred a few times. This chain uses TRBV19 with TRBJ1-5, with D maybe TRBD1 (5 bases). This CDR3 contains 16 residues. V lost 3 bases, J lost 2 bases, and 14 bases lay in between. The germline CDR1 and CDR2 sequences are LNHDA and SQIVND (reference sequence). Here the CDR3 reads CASSINAQGGNQPQHF. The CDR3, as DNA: TGTGCCAGTAGTATTAATGCGCAGGGTGGCAATCAGCCCCAGCATTTT.

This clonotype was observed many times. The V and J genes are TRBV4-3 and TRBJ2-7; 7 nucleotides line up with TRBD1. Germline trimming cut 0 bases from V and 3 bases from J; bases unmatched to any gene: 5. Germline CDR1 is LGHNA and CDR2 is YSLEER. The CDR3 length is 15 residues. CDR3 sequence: CASSQDPRQGYEQYF. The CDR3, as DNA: TGCGCCAGCAGCCAAGACCCTCGACAGGGCTACGAGCAGTACTTC.

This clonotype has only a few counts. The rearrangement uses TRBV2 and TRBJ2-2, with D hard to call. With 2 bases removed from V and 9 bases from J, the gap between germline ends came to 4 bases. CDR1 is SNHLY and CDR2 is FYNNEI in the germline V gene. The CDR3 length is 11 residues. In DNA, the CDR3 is TGTGCCAGCAGTGAATCCCGGGAGCTGTTTTTT. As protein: CASSESRELFF.

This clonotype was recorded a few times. In nucleotides, the CDR3 is TGTGCCAGCAGTGAAGCCAGGGGGCGTTTTGGCTCTGGGGCCAACGTCCTGACTTTC. This codes for CASSEARGRFGSGANVLTF. The V and J genes are TRBV6-1 and TRBJ2-6; 8 nucleotides agree with TRBD1. The CDR3 is made up of 19 amino acids. CDR1 and CDR2 (germline): MNHNS, SASEGT. V dropped 0 bases and J dropped 0; count of bases not matched to a gene: 7.

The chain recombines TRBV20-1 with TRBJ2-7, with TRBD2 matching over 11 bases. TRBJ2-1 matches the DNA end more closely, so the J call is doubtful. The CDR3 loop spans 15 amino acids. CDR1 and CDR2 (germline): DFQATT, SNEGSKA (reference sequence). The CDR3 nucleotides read TGCAGTGCTAGATCTACTAGCGGGAGCACAAATGAGCAGTTCTTC. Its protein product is CSARSTSGSTNEQFF.

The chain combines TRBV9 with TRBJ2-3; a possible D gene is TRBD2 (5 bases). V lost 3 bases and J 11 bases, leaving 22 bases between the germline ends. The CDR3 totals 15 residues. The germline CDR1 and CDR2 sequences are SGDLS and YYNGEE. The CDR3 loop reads CASSGLSTTGMKQYF. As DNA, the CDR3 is TGTGCCAGCAGCGGCCTATCCACCACCGGGATGAAGCAGTATTTT. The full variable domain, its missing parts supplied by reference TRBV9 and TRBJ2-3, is DSGVTQTPKHLITATGQRVTLRCSPRSGDLSVYWYQQSLDQGLQFLIQYYNGEERAKGNILERFSAQQFPDLHSELNLSSLELGDSALYFCASSGLSTTGMKQYFGPGTRLTVL.

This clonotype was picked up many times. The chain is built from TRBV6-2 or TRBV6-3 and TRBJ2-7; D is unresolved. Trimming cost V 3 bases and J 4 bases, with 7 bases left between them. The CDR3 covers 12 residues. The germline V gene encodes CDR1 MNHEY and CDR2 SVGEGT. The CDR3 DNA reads TGTGCCAGCAGTTATCGCACTTACGAGCAGTACTTC. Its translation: CASSYRTYEQYF.

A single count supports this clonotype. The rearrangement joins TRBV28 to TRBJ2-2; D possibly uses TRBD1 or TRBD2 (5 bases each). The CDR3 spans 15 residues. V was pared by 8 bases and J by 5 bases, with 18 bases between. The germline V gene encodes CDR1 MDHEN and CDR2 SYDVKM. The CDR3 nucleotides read TGTGCCAGCGGTCAACCGGGACGTGGGACCGGGGAGCTGTTTTTT. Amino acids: CASGQPGRGTGELFF.

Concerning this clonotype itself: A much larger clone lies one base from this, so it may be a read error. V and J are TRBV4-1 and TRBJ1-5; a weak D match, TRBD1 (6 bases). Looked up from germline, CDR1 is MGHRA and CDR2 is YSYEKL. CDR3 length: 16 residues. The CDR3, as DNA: TGCGCCAGCAGCCAAGAAGGCAGGGGTGGCAATCAGGCCCAGCATTTT. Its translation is CASSQEGRGGNQAQHF.

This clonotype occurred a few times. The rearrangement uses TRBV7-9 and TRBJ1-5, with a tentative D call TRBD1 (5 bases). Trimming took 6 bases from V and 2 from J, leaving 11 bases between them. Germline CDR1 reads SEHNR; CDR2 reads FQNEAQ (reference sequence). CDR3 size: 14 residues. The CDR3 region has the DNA TGTGCCAGCAGTTACATAGGGGGCAATCAGCCCCAGCATTTT. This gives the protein CASSYIGGNQPQHF.

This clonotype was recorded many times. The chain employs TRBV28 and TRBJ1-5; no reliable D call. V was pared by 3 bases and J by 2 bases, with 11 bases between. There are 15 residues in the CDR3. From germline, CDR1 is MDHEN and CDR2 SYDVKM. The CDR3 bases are TGTGCCAGCAGTTTTTCCATTTCGGGCAATCAGCCCCAGCATTTT. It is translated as CASSFSISGNQPQHF.

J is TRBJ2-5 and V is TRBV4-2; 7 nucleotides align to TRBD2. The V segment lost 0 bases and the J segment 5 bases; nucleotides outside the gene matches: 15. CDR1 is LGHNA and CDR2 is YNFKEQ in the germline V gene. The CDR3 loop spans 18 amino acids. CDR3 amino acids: CASSQEAPLASRGETQYF. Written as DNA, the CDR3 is TGTGCCAGCAGCCAAGAAGCCCCACTAGCGTCCCGGGGCGAGACCCAGTACTTC.

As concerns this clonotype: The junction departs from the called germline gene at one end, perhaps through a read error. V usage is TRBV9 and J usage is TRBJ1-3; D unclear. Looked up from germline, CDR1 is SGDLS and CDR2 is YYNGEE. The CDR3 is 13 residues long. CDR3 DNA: TGTGTCAGCAGCCGGACCTCTGGAAACACCATATATTTT. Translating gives CVSSRTSGNTIYF.

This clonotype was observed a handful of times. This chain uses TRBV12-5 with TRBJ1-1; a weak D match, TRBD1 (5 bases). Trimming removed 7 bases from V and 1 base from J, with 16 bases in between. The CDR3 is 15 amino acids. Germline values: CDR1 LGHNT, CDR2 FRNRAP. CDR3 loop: CASAGAGRRNTEAFF. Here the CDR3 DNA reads TGTGCTAGTGCTGGAGCGGGACGGCGGAACACTGAAGCTTTCTTT.

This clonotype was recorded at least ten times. CDR3 in amino acids: CASSQGAGTSSYNEQFF. The CDR3 region has the DNA TGTGCCAGCAGCCAAGGGGCGGGAACAAGCTCCTACAATGAGCAGTTCTTC. The V and J genes are TRBV3-1 and TRBJ2-1, with a possible D match to TRBD2 (6 bases). The CDR3 covers 17 residues. V gave up 1 base and J gave up 0 bases, with 13 bases separating them. Germline-derived CDR1 and CDR2 are LGHDT and YNNKEL (reference sequence).

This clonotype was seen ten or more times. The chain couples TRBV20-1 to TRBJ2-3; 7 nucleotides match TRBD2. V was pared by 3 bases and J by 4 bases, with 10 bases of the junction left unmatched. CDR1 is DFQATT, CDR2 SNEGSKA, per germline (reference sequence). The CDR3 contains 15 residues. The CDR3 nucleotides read TGCAGTGCTAGCTCAAGACTAGCATCCCCAGATACGCAGTATTTT. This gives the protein CSASSRLASPDTQYF.

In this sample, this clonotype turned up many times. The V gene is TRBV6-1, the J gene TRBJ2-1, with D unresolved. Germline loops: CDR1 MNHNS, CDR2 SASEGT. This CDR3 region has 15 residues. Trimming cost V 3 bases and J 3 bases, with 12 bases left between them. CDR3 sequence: CASSEKSGSYNEQFF. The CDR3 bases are TGTGCCAGCAGTGAGAAAAGTGGCAGCTACAATGAGCAGTTCTTC.

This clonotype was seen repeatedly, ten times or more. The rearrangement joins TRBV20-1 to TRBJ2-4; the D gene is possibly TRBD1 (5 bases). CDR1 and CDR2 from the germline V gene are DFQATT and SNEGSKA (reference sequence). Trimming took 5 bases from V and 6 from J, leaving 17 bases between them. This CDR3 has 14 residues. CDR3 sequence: CSALTAPFANIQYF. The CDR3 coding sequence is TGCAGTGCTCTGACAGCCCCTTTCGCAAACATTCAGTACTTC.

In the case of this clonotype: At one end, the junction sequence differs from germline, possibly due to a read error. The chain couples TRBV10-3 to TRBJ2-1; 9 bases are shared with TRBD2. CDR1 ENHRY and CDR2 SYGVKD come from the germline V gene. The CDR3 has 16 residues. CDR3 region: CAISSLAGASHNEQFF. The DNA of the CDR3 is TGTGCCATCAGTTCATTAGCGGGAGCCTCCCACAATGAGCAGTTCTTC.

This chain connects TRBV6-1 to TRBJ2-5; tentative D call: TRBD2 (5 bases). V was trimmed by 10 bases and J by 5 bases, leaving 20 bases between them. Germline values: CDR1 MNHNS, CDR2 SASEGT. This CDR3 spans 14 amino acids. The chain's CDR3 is CATQAGRSGETQYF. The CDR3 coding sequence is TGTGCCACCCAGGCCGGGCGATCGGGGGAGACCCAGTACTTC.

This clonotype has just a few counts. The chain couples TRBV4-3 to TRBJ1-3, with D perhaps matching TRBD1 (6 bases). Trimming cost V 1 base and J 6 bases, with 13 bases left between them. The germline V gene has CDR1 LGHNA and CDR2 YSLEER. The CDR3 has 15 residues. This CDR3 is CASSQATGYENTIYF. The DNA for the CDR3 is TGCGCCAGCAGCCAAGCAACAGGGTACGAAAACACCATATATTTT.

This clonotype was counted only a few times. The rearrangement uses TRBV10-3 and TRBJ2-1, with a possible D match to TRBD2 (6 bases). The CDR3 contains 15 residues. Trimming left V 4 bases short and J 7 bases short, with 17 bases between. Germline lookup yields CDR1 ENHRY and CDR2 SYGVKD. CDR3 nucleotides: TGTGCCATCAGTGGCGGGACCTTGGAAGAGAATGAGCAGTTCTTC. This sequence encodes CAISGGTLEENEQFF.

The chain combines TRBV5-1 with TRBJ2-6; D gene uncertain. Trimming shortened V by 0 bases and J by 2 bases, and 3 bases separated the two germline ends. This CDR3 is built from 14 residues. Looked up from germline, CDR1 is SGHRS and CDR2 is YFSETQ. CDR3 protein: CASSLAAGANVLTF. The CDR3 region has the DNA TGCGCCAGCAGCTTGGCGGCTGGGGCCAACGTCCTGACTTTC.